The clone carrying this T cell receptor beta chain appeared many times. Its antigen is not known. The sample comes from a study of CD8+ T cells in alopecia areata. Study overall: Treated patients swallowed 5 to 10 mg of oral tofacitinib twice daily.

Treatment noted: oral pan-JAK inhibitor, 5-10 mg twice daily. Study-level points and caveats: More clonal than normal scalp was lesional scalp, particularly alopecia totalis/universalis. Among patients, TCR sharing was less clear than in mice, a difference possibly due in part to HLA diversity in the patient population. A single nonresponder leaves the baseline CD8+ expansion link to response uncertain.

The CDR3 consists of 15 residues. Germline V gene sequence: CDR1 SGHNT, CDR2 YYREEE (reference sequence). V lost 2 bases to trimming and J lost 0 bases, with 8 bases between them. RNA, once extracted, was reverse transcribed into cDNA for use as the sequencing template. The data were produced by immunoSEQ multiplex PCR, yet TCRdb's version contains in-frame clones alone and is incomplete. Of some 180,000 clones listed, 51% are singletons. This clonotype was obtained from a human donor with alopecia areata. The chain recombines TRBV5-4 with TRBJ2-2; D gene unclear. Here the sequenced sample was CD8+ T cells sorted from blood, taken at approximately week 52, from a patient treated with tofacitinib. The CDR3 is CASSFKGTNTGELFF. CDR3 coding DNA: TGTGCCAGCAGCTTTAAGGGAACGAACACCGGGGAGCTGTTTTTT. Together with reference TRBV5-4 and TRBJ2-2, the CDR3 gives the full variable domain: ETGVTQSPTHLIKTRGQQVTLRCSSQSGHNTVSWYQQALGQGPQFIFQYYREEENGRGNFPPRFSGLQFPNYSSELNVNALELDDSALYLCASSFKGTNTGELFFGEGSRLTVL.